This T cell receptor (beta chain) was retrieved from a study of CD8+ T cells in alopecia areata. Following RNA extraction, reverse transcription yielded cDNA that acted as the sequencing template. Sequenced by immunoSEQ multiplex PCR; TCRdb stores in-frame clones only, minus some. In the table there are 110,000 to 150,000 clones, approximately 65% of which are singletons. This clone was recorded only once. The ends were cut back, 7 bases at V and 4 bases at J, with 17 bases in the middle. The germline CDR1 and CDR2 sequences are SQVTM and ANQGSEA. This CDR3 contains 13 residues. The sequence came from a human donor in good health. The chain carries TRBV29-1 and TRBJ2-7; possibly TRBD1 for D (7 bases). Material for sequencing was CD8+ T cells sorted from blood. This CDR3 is CSALDREVYEQYF. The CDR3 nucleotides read TGCAGCGCTCTCGACAGGGAGGTTTACGAGCAGTACTTC.